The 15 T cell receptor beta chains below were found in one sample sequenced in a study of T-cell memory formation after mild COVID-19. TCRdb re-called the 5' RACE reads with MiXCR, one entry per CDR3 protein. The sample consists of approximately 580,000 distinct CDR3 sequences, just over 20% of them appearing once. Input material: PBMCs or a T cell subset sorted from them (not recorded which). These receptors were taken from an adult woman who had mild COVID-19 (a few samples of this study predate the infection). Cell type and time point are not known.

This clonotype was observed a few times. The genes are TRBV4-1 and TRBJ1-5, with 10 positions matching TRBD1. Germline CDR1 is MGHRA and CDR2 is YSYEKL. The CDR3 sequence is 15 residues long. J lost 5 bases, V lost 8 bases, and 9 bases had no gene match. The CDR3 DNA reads TGCGCCAGCGCTACCGGGACAGGGGTGTATCAGCCCCAGCATTTT. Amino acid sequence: CASATGTGVYQPQHF.

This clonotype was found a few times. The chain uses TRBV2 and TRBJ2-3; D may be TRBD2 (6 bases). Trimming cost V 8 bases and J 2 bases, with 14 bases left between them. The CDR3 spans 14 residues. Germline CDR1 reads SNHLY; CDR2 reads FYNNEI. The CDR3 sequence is CASLREISTDTQYF. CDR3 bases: TGTGCCAGCCTCCGGGAGATCTCCACAGATACGCAGTATTTT.

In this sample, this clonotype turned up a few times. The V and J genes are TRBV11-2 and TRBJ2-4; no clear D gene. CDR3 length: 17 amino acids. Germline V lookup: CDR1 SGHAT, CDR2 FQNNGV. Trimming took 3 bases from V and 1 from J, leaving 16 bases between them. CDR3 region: CASSFLGNTGAKNIQYF. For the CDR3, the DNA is TGTGCCAGCAGCTTTTTGGGGAACACTGGGGCCAAAAACATTCAGTACTTC.

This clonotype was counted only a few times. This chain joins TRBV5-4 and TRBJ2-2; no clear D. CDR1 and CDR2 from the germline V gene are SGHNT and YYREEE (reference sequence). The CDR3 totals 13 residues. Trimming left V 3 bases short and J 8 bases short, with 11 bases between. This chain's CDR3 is CASSSLDPGELFF. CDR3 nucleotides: TGTGCCAGCAGCTCACTCGACCCAGGGGAGCTGTTTTTT.

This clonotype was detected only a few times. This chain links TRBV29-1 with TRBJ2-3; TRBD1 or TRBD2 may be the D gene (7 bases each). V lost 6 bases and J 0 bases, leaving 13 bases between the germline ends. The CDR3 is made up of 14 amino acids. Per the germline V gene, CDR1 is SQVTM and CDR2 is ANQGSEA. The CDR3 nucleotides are TGCAGCGTCAACAGGGGAGGGAGCACAGATACGCAGTATTTT. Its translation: CSVNRGGSTDTQYF.

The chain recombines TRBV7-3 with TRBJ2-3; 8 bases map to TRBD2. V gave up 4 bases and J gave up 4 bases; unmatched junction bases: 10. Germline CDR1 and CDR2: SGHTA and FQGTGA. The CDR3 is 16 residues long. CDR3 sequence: CASSSKSGRGADTQYF. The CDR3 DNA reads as TGTGCCAGCAGCTCCAAGAGCGGGAGAGGGGCAGATACGCAGTATTTT.

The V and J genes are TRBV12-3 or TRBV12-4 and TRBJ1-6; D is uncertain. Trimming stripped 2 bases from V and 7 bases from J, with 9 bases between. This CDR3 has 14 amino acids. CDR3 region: CASSLLLTNSPLHF. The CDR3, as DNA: TGTGCCAGCAGTTTACTCCTGACCAATTCACCCCTCCACTTT.

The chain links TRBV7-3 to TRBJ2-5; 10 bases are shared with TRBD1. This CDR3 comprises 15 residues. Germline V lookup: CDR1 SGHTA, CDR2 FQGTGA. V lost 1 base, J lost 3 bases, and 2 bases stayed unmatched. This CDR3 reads CASSLIGTGEETQYF. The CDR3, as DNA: TGTGCCAGCAGCTTAATAGGGACAGGGGAAGAGACCCAGTACTTC.

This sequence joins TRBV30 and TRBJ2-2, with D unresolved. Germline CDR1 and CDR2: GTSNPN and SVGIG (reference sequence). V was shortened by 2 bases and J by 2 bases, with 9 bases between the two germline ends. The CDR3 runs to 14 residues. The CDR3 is CAWSRTVNTGELFF. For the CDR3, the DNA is TGTGCCTGGAGTAGGACGGTCAACACCGGGGAGCTGTTTTTT.

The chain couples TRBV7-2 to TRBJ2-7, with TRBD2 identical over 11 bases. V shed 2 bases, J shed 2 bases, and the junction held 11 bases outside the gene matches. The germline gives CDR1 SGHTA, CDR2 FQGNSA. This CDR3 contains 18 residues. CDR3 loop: CASSLPSGRPTPPYEQYF. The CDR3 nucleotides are TGTGCCAGCAGCTTACCTAGCGGGAGGCCCACTCCTCCCTACGAGCAGTACTTC.

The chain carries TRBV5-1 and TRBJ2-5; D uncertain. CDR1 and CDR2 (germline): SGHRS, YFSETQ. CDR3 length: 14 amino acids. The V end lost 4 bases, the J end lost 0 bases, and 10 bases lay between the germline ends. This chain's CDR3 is CASSEPRYQETQYF. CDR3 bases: TGCGCCAGCAGCGAACCCCGGTACCAAGAGACCCAGTACTTC.

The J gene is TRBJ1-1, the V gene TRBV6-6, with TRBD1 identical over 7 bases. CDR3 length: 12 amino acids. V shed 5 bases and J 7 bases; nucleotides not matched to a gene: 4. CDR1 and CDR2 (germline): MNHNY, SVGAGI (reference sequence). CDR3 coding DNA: TGTGCCAGCAGTCGACAGGGCGTTGAAGCTTTCTTT. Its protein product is CASSRQGVEAFF.

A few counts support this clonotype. CDR3 coding DNA: TGTGCCAGCAGCTTAAGCAGCTCTGGAAACACCATATATTTT. Protein sequence: CASSLSSSGNTIYF. The J gene is TRBJ1-3, the V gene TRBV7-9, with D hard to call. Germline CDR1 reads SEHNR; CDR2 reads FQNEAQ (reference sequence). Trimming pared 2 bases from V and 0 bases from J, leaving 5 bases between. CDR3 length: 14 residues.

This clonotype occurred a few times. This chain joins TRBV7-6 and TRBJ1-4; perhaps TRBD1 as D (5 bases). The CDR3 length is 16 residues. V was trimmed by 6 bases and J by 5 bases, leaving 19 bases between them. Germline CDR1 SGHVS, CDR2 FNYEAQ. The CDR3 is CASRRAGRIGNEKLFF. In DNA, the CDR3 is TGTGCCAGCAGGAGGGCAGGGAGAATTGGGAATGAAAAACTGTTTTTT.

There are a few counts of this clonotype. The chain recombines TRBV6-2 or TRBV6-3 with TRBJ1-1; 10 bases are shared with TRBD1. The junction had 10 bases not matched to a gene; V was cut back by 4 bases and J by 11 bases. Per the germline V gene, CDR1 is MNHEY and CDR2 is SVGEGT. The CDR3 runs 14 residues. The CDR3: CASSLQTGGVWAFF. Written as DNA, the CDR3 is TGTGCCAGCAGTTTACAGACAGGGGGCGTGTGGGCTTTCTTT.